The 18 T cell receptor beta chains reported below all come from one sample, sequenced in a study of blood T cell repertoires in COVID-19 (dated by TCRdb to 2018 to 2020). The library was made by the immunoSEQ multiplex PCR assay. As stored in TCRdb, this immuneACCESS dataset retains in-frame rearrangements with V and J assigned. A fraction of the clones does not appear; measured against another copy, unresolved V genes explain less than half of the discrepancy, and the remainder lacks a known reason. Here the sample has roughly 110,000 clones; around 78% occur a single time. The ten largest account for 5% to 8% of the sample. What was sequenced was peripheral blood. The source of these receptors is a man of 80 years or more with COVID-19, enrolled during active disease.

This chain links TRBV6-2 or TRBV6-3 with TRBJ2-1, with a weak D call TRBD2 (6 bases). CDR1 and CDR2 (germline): MNHEY, SVGEGT. The germline V and J ends were trimmed by 5 bases and 8 bases, with 19 bases remaining between them. The CDR3 contains 15 residues. The CDR3 is CASSKLVGGKDEQFF. The CDR3, as DNA: TGTGCCAGCAGTAAATTAGTGGGGGGAAAGGATGAGCAGTTCTTC.

The rearrangement links TRBV9 to TRBJ2-7; maybe TRBD2 (6 bases). The V and J ends lost 0 bases and 4 bases respectively, with 17 bases between them. CDR1 SGDLS and CDR2 YYNGEE come from the germline V gene. The CDR3 covers 16 residues. In DNA form, the CDR3 reads TGTGCCAGCAGCGTAGACCCGGGGGAAAGGGGATACGAGCAGTACTTC. Translating gives CASSVDPGERGYEQYF.

This chain uses TRBV5-1 with TRBJ2-1; 8 bases map to TRBD2. The V gene end was trimmed by 5 bases and the J gene end by 3 bases; junction bases not matched to a gene: 1. Germline values: CDR1 SGHRS, CDR2 YFSETQ. This CDR3 region has 13 residues. In DNA, the CDR3 is TGCGCCAGCAGGACTAGCGACTACAATGAGCAGTTCTTC. Residues: CASRTSDYNEQFF.

The DNA for the CDR3 is TGTGCCAGTAGCCGCAGGGGGCTCACTGAAGCTTTCTTT. This sequence encodes CASSRRGLTEAFF. The rearrangement joins TRBV19 to TRBJ1-1; 8 nucleotides match TRBD1. In germline, CDR1 is LNHDA, CDR2 SQIVND (reference sequence). The ends lost 6 bases at V and 4 bases at J; junction bases unmatched: 4. The CDR3 length is 13 residues.

This chain joins TRBV6-5 and TRBJ2-1; 11 positions agree with TRBD1. The V segment lost 4 bases and the J segment 8 bases; nucleotides outside the gene matches: 7. CDR1 is MNHEY, CDR2 SVGAGI, per germline. This CDR3 is built from 15 residues. CDR3 sequence: CASSSGTGGIDEQFF. As DNA, the CDR3 is TGTGCCAGCAGTTCCGGGACAGGGGGAATAGATGAGCAGTTCTTC.

The gene calls are TRBV28 and TRBJ1-4; D not certain. Trimming pared 6 bases from V and 0 bases from J, leaving 8 bases between. The CDR3 is made up of 14 amino acids. The V gene's germline CDR1 is MDHEN and CDR2 SYDVKM. The CDR3 bases are TGTGCCAGCAGGCTATACGCAACTAATGAAAAACTGTTTTTT. Encoded protein: CASRLYATNEKLFF.

The chain employs TRBV27 and TRBJ2-7, with a tentative D call TRBD2 (6 bases). The CDR3 covers 17 residues. The germline V and J ends were trimmed by 6 bases and 3 bases, with 24 bases remaining between them. The germline CDR1 and CDR2 sequences are MNHEY and SMNVEV (reference sequence). Here the CDR3 reads CASSPTAGGAAFYEQYF. The CDR3 DNA is TGTGCCAGCAGCCCTACCGCCGGCGGGGCGGCCTTCTACGAGCAGTACTTC.

V gene TRBV7-8 combines with J gene TRBJ2-1; no clear D. The germline V and J ends were trimmed by 5 bases and 3 bases, with 5 bases remaining between them. The germline V gene encodes CDR1 SGHVS and CDR2 FQNEAQ. The CDR3 sequence is 12 residues long. CDR3 nucleotides: TGTGCCAGCAGCCCCCGCTACAATGAGCAGTTCTTC. It translates to CASSPRYNEQFF.

The chain uses TRBV29-1 and TRBJ1-1; 9 nucleotides match TRBD1. Trimming at V came to 6 bases and at J to 8 bases, leaving 10 bases not matched to a gene. This CDR3 comprises 13 residues. Germline V lookup: CDR1 SQVTM, CDR2 ANQGSEA. CDR3 in DNA: TGCAGCGTGGCAGACAGGGGGTGGGGCGAAGCTTTCTTT. Translation gives CSVADRGWGEAFF.

The rearrangement links TRBV5-1 to TRBJ2-3; TRBD1 agrees at 11 bases. This CDR3 has 19 residues. V was pared by 3 bases and J by 1 base, with 13 bases of the junction left unmatched. The germline V gene encodes CDR1 SGHRS and CDR2 YFSETQ. The CDR3 protein is CASSWSGQGVLGGTDTQYF. CDR3 nucleotide sequence: TGCGCCAGCAGCTGGTCGGGACAGGGGGTGCTAGGTGGCACAGATACGCAGTATTTT.

The CDR3 is CASSPGLNNEQFF. CDR3 DNA: TGTGCCAGCTCACCGGGACTCAACAATGAGCAGTTCTTC. V is TRBV18 and J is TRBJ2-1, with a possible D match to TRBD2 (6 bases). CDR1 is KGHSH and CDR2 is LQKENI in the germline V gene. This CDR3 has 13 residues. Trimming stripped 3 bases from V and 5 bases from J, with 8 bases between.

The chain links TRBV11-2 to TRBJ2-1; D perhaps matches TRBD1 (6 bases). Trimming shortened V by 5 bases and J by 4 bases, and 9 bases separated the two germline ends. The CDR3 loop spans 13 amino acids. CDR1 and CDR2 (germline): SGHAT, FQNNGV. In DNA, the CDR3 is TGTGCCAGCAGCACAGGGATTTACAATGAGCAGTTCTTC. Amino acids: CASSTGIYNEQFF.

The rearrangement uses TRBV7-9 and TRBJ2-3; 9 bases are a match to TRBD1. The germline V gene encodes CDR1 SEHNR and CDR2 FQNEAQ (reference sequence). V gave up 5 bases and J gave up 6 bases; unmatched junction bases: 9. The CDR3 runs to 15 residues. The chain's CDR3 is CASSPGTGFRDTQYF. The CDR3, as DNA: TGTGCCAGCAGCCCTGGGACAGGGTTCAGGGATACGCAGTATTTT. Full variable domain (missing parts from reference TRBV7-9 and TRBJ2-3): DTGVSQNPRHKITKRGQNVTFRCDPISEHNRLYWYRQTLGQGPEFLTYFQNEAQLEKSRLLSDRFSAERPKGSFSTLEIQRTEQGDSAMYLCASSPGTGFRDTQYFGPGTRLTVL.

This clone has just one count. V and J are TRBV6-5 and TRBJ2-7; 10 bases line up with TRBD2. The CDR3 contains 15 residues. Per the germline V gene, CDR1 is MNHEY and CDR2 is SVGAGI. V lost 2 bases, J lost 6 bases, and 7 bases stayed unmatched. CDR3 DNA: TGTGCCAGCAGTTACAGCGGGAGGGCCAGCGGCGAGCAGTACTTC. Translation gives CASSYSGRASGEQYF.

This chain links TRBV9 with TRBJ2-7, with TRBD2 identical over 7 bases. Looked up from germline, CDR1 is SGDLS and CDR2 is YYNGEE. There are 15 residues in the CDR3. Trimming removed 1 base from V and 3 bases from J; junction bases left unmatched: 7. The CDR3 here is CASSVSSGPGYEQYF. The CDR3 DNA reads as TGTGCCAGCAGCGTATCTAGCGGTCCTGGCTACGAGCAGTACTTC.

The V and J genes are TRBV24-1 and TRBJ2-7; TRBD1 agrees at 10 bases. The V and J ends lost 9 bases and 5 bases, in that order; junction bases with no gene match: 6. The V gene's germline CDR1 is KGHDR and CDR2 SFDVKD. The CDR3 has 13 amino acids. The DNA for the CDR3 is TGTGCCACCTCCGGACAGGGGGGCGACGAGCAGTACTTC. It yields the protein CATSGQGGDEQYF.

This clone was seen a few times. This chain links TRBV4-2 with TRBJ2-1; 11 bases align to TRBD2. CDR3 length equals 15 residues. CDR1 LGHNA and CDR2 YNFKEQ come from the germline V gene. J lost 7 bases, V lost 4 bases, and 6 bases had no gene match. CDR3 bases: TGTGCCAGCAGCCCGACTAGCGGGACTAAGAATGAGCAGTTCTTC. Its translation: CASSPTSGTKNEQFF.

This clone occurred once. This rearrangement joins TRBV6-6 to TRBJ2-7; TRBD2 agrees at 7 bases. The CDR3 is 16 residues long. Germline loops: CDR1 MNHNY, CDR2 SVGAGI (reference sequence). The trim removed 5 bases at V and 0 bases at J, leaving 10 bases unmatched. CDR3 bases: TGTGCCAGCAGTCCTCTCGGGGAGCGGGGCTCCTACGAGCAGTACTTC. It yields the protein CASSPLGERGSYEQYF.